What follows describes a single T cell receptor (beta chain). These data belong to a study of blood T cell repertoires in COVID-19. Study-level information: COVID-19 samples collected from the United States, Italy and Spain covered acute and convalescent phases. T cells, B-cell-depleted T cells, or PBMCs supplied cDNA or gDNA.

V was pared by 0 bases and J by 5 bases, with 10 bases between. This CDR3 is built from 15 residues. CDR1 is MNHEY, CDR2 SVGAGI, per germline. Original data processing: Counts of nucleated cells, estimated from reference gene primer amplification, were obtained. Only in-frame clones appear in the TCRdb table, and some are missing; sequencing was by immunoSEQ multiplex PCR. D and trimming were read from the DNA, whereas the V and J calls and clone size are those reported in that table. The data hold around 140,000 clones, with over 65% observed a single time. Input material: peripheral blood. The chain employs TRBV6-5 and TRBJ1-4; D gene unclear. The sequence came from a woman aged 80 or over with active or convalescent COVID-19. The CDR3 is CASSYSWSSNEKLFF. CDR3 coding DNA: TGTGCCAGCAGTTACTCGTGGAGCTCCAATGAAAAACTGTTTTTT.